These 3 T cell receptor beta chains originate from one sample sequenced in a study of blood T cells in healthy people across ages. Together with a sample-barcoded 5' primer, a J-beta primer mix was included in a second PCR lasting roughly 6 to 12 cycles. TCRdb re-called the 5' RACE reads through MiXCR, storing one row per CDR3 protein. The sample yields approximately 780,000 distinct CDR3 sequences, 20% to 30% seen once. The sample was also reused in another study, on T cells of mothers and their children.

The sample consisted of blood. The receptors were gathered from a boy aged 10-17 years in good health.

The rearrangement links TRBV2 to TRBJ2-2; 8 bases are shared with TRBD1. Germline loops: CDR1 SNHLY, CDR2 FYNNEI. The V gene end was trimmed by 7 bases and the J gene end by 3 bases; junction bases not matched to a gene: 4. The CDR3 runs to 14 residues. The CDR3 protein is CASTLDRDTGELFF. The CDR3 nucleotides are TGTGCCAGCACCTTGGACAGGGACACCGGGGAGCTGTTTTTT.

CDR3 sequence (DNA): TGTGCCAGCAGCTCGGAGACAGGGAATGGAAACACCATATATTTT. Protein sequence: CASSSETGNGNTIYF. The V and J genes are TRBV7-2 and TRBJ1-3; 7 nucleotides align to TRBD1. Germline V CDR1 and CDR2: SGHTA, FQGNSA. J gave up 3 bases and V 4 bases, and 6 bases lay outside the gene matches. CDR3 length: 15 residues.

This chain joins TRBV10-3 and TRBJ2-1; no clear D. V lost 1 base and J lost 2, with 9 bases in between. Germline V gene data show CDR1 as ENHRY and CDR2 as SYGVKD. This CDR3 is built from 15 residues. CDR3 protein: CAISEYVAAYNEQFF. CDR3 DNA sequence: TGTGCCATCAGTGAGTACGTGGCAGCCTACAATGAGCAGTTCTTC.